This T cell receptor beta chain was captured by sequencing in a study of molecular identifiers for immune sequencing clone quantification. Findings and limits, study-wide: Whereas naive cells kept under 1% of molecules in clones above 20 RNA copies, such clones held over 99% in effectors.

This CDR3 comprises 13 residues. Germline CDR1 reads DFQATT; CDR2 reads SNEGSKA (reference sequence). The V end lost 1 base, the J end lost 4 bases, and 8 bases lay between the germline ends. This clonotype was seen ten or more times. Its antigen is not known. Making the bulk TCR libraries relied on previously described methods and listed TCR primers. TCRdb re-analysed the PCR reads in MiXCR, keeping a single row per CDR3 protein. The data contain approximately 670,000 distinct CDR3 sequences, roughly 21% of them singletons. This clonotype was obtained from a human donor in good health. Some libraries in this study had Jurkat cell RNA spiked in. The sequenced sample consisted of naive CD8+ T cells from blood, with Jurkat cell RNA spiked in. Documented subset: FACS-sorted CD8+CD4-CCR7+CD45RA+ naive T cells. The rearrangement uses TRBV20-1 and TRBJ1-3; no reliable D call. The CDR3 region has the DNA TGCAGTGCTAGAGGCGGCCAAGGAAACACCATATATTTT. It encodes CSARGGQGNTIYF.